This entry lists 12 T cell receptor beta chains sequenced from one sample in a study of cytomegalovirus exposure and HLA in healthy donors. In the PCR, 60 Vbeta and 13 Jbeta primers were used. Clones were read by immunoSEQ multiplex PCR, and TCRdb kept only the in-frame ones, dropping some. The sample has roughly 100,000 clones, 60% to 80% seen once; the top ten hold 5.8%. The sample taken for sequencing was PBMCs. These receptors were obtained from a man aged 55 to 70 in good health and CMV-seropositive.

The chain is built from TRBV11-2 and TRBJ2-1; a possible D gene is TRBD2 (6 bases). The V gene's germline CDR1 is SGHAT and CDR2 FQNNGV. V was shortened by 2 bases and J by 15 bases, with 23 bases between the two germline ends. This CDR3 comprises 15 residues. The CDR3 coding sequence is TGTGCCAGCAGCTTATCCTGGGGGGAAGATCCAAGGGGGTTCTTC. Its translation is CASSLSWGEDPRGFF.

The V gene is TRBV6-4, the J gene TRBJ1-1, with 7 bases lining up with TRBD1. Per germline, CDR1 MRHNA and CDR2 SNTAGT. Trimming cost V 6 bases and J 0 bases; bases outside gene matches: 10. This CDR3 comprises 16 residues. The DNA for the CDR3 is TGTGCCAGCAGAAAATCCGGGACAGCCATGAACACTGAAGCTTTCTTT. Translated, it gives CASRKSGTAMNTEAFF.

The J gene is TRBJ2-1, the V gene TRBV19; maybe TRBD1 (5 bases). Between the trimmed V and J ends, which lost 4 bases and 8 bases, there was a span of 18 bases. CDR1 is LNHDA and CDR2 is SQIVND in the germline V gene (reference sequence). This CDR3 comprises 15 residues. The CDR3 bases are TGTGCCAGTAGTACCTTAGACAGCCTTATTGATGAGCAGTTCTTC. This encodes CASSTLDSLIDEQFF. The full variable domain, rest sourced from reference TRBV19 and TRBJ2-1, is DGGITQSPKYLFRKEGQNVTLSCEQNLNHDAMYWYRQDPGQGLRLIYYSQIVNDFQKGDIAEGYSVSREKKESFPLTVTSAQKNPTAFYLCASSTLDSLIDEQFFGPGTRLTVL.

V usage is TRBV5-1 and J usage is TRBJ1-5; the match to TRBD1 covers 9 bases. The germline V gene encodes CDR1 SGHRS and CDR2 YFSETQ. The CDR3 totals 15 residues. With V trimmed by 3 bases and J by 5 bases, 6 bases remained unmatched. The CDR3 DNA reads as TGCGCCAGCAGCTCCACAGGGGGCCAGGATCAGCCCCAGCATTTT. Protein sequence: CASSSTGGQDQPQHF.

The V gene is TRBV6-5, the J gene TRBJ2-5, with D perhaps matching TRBD2 (7 bases). The CDR3 runs 16 residues. Between the trimmed V and J ends, which lost 4 bases and 3 bases, there was a span of 18 bases. Germline lookup yields CDR1 MNHEY and CDR2 SVGAGI. CDR3 protein: CASSSFGGQGEETQYF. For the CDR3, the DNA is TGTGCCAGCAGTTCCTTCGGGGGGCAGGGAGAAGAGACCCAGTACTTC.

The chain carries TRBV25-1 and TRBJ2-2; D ambiguous. The CDR3 has 15 amino acids. CDR1 and CDR2 (germline): MGHDK, SYGVNS. Trimming cost V 4 bases and J 2 bases, with 11 bases left between them. As DNA, the CDR3 is TGTGCCAGCAGTGCCCCACAGCAAAACACCGGGGAGCTGTTTTTT. Its translation is CASSAPQQNTGELFF.

As to this clone: The final CDR3 position lacks the conserved phenylalanine or tryptophan, pointing to a likely read error. The chain links TRBV2 to TRBJ1-2, with a weak D call TRBD1 (6 bases). Trimming shortened V by 7 bases and J by 7 bases, and 19 bases separated the two germline ends. This CDR3 has 14 residues. Germline V lookup: CDR1 SNHLY, CDR2 FYNNEI. CDR3 coding DNA: TGTGCCAGCATGGGCTCGGGGGGGGCGGGTGGCTACACCTCC. Translated, it gives CASMGSGGAGGYTS.

The rearrangement links TRBV5-1 to TRBJ2-5, with D maybe TRBD1 (6 bases). Matching the DNA end better, TRBJ2-7 makes the J call doubtful. Germline values: CDR1 SGHRS, CDR2 YFSETQ. The CDR3 contains 15 residues. CDR3 sequence: CASTHGDRPSYEQYF. As DNA, the CDR3 is TGCGCCAGCACCCACGGTGACAGGCCCTCCTACGAGCAGTACTTC.

This clone has just a few counts. V gene TRBV7-2 combines with J gene TRBJ1-6; D is perhaps TRBD1 (5 bases). CDR3 length: 14 residues. Trimming removed 6 bases from V and 6 bases from J, with 12 bases in between. Per the germline V gene, CDR1 is SGHTA and CDR2 is FQGNSA. Written as DNA, the CDR3 is TGTGCCAGCAGTTTGGACATTATTAATTCACCCCTCCACTTT. Translation gives CASSLDIINSPLHF.

The rearrangement joins TRBV4-1 to TRBJ2-7; 11 bases line up with TRBD2. The CDR3 spans 17 residues. Germline assignment: CDR1 MGHRA and CDR2 YSYEKL. The J segment lost 5 bases and the V segment lost 3 bases, leaving 12 bases of the junction unmatched. The CDR3 DNA follows: TGCGCCAGCAGCCAGCCGGGACTAGCGGCGGGGGGAAACGAGCAGTACTTC. Translated: CASSQPGLAAGGNEQYF.

The chain couples TRBV13 to TRBJ2-5, with TRBD2 matching over 8 bases. This CDR3 contains 14 residues. With 4 bases clipped from V and 5 bases from J, the junction kept 6 bases outside the gene matches. The germline CDR1 and CDR2 sequences are PRHDT and FYEKMQ (reference sequence). The CDR3 DNA reads TGTGCCAGCAGCTCCACGGGGGGGCTTGAGACCCAGTACTTC. The encoded protein is CASSSTGGLETQYF.

The V gene is TRBV9, the J gene TRBJ2-7, with 7 bases lining up with TRBD1. This CDR3 has 16 residues. V shed 2 bases, J shed 6 bases, and the junction held 14 bases outside the gene matches. Germline V gene lookup returns CDR1 SGDLS and CDR2 YYNGEE. In DNA form, the CDR3 reads TGTGCCAGCAGCGTCAGGGGGTTAGGGGTGAAATCCGAGCAGTACTTC. Translation: CASSVRGLGVKSEQYF.